The T cell receptor (beta chain) described here comes from a study of blood T cell repertoires in COVID-19. V lost 8 bases and J lost 2, with 22 bases in between. Germline CDR1 is SNHLY and CDR2 is FYNNEI. This CDR3 contains 17 residues. Repertoires were generated with immunoSEQ multiplex PCR, while TCRdb's copy carries only in-frame clones and drops some. The sample lists approximately 80,000 clones; under 85% were seen once. Sequenced sample: peripheral blood. This sequence originates from an elderly woman with COVID-19, enrolled during active disease. This sequence joins TRBV2 and TRBJ1-5; D unresolved. CDR3 residues: CASHDYSPPSGNQPQHF. In DNA, the CDR3 is TGTGCCAGCCATGACTACAGTCCTCCGTCGGGCAATCAGCCCCAGCATTTT.